This T cell receptor (beta chain) was recovered during a study of CD8 T cells in ankylosing spondylitis. Scientists made TCR beta libraries using quantitative 5'-RACE with molecular barcodes. TCRdb analysed the 5' RACE reads with MiXCR anew, one entry per CDR3 protein. The sample shows hundreds of thousands of distinct CDR3 sequences, 10% to 15% of them seen only once. There are 14 residues in the CDR3. Trimming left V 0 bases short and J 1 base short, with 7 bases between. Germline values: CDR1 SGDLS, CDR2 YYNGEE. Study outcomes and limitations: Prior work had noted some motif variants in reactive arthritis blood and synovial fluid. Matched ankylosing spondylitis synovial fluid reportedly showed significant enrichment of disease-linked clones. The authors found the disease-linked clones to be CD8+ and relatively rare in peripheral blood. Blood from ankylosing spondylitis patients appeared to carry a characteristic roughly 8-variant TCR beta motif.

Notes on this clonotype: The target antigen is unknown.

The rearrangement joins TRBV9 to TRBJ1-1; no definite D call. Sample: blood, either unsorted or a sorted T cell fraction (not recorded which). The TCR sequence derives from a male donor with ankylosing spondylitis. The CDR3 DNA reads as TGTGCCAGCAGCGTAGCCCCTCAGAACACTGAAGCTTTCTTT. Its protein product is CASSVAPQNTEAFF.